One sample yielded the 16 T cell receptor beta chains listed below, sequenced in a study of cytomegalovirus exposure and HLA in healthy donors. A multiplex PCR was run with 60 Vbeta primers and 13 Jbeta primers. Measured with immunoSEQ multiplex PCR; TCRdb has only the in-frame clones, and not every one. Of approximately 170,000 clones listed, almost 75% were seen once; the top ten hold approximately 3.1%. Sequencing was performed on PBMCs. The source is a woman between 25 and 40 years old in good health and CMV-seropositive.

On this clone: Other nucleotide sequences from this sample produce the same CDR3. J is TRBJ2-7 and V is TRBV27; TRBD1 agrees at 7 bases. The germline V gene encodes CDR1 MNHEY and CDR2 SMNVEV (reference sequence). The CDR3 is made up of 13 amino acids. Losses at the gene ends were 5 bases for V and 1 base for J; bases not matched to a gene: 2. The CDR3 here is CASSLGQSYEQYF. CDR3 coding DNA: TGTGCCAGCAGTCTGGGACAGTCCTACGAGCAGTACTTC.

The rearrangement joins TRBV2 to TRBJ2-1; possibly TRBD2 for D (6 bases). This CDR3 spans 12 amino acids. From germline, CDR1 is SNHLY and CDR2 FYNNEI. V lost 3 bases to trimming and J lost 12 bases, with 12 bases between them. The DNA of the CDR3 is TGTGCCAGCAGTGACCGTACTAGCAGGCAGTTCTTC. Translating gives CASSDRTSRQFF.

This rearrangement joins TRBV29-1 to TRBJ2-1; 8 positions match TRBD1. Germline loops: CDR1 SQVTM, CDR2 ANQGSEA. J lost 10 bases, V lost 5 bases, and 7 bases had no gene match. CDR3 length equals 12 residues. CDR3 in amino acids: CSVTEDRAEQFF. The CDR3 DNA reads as TGCAGCGTTACGGAGGACAGGGCGGAGCAGTTCTTC.

The chain couples TRBV6-5 to TRBJ2-5; TRBD1 is a possible D gene (6 bases). CDR1 and CDR2 from the germline V gene are MNHEY and SVGAGI. This CDR3 contains 13 residues. V was trimmed by 5 bases and J by 4 bases, leaving 11 bases between them. The CDR3 DNA is TGTGCCAGCAGTATCAAAGGGGGAGAGACCCAGTACTTC. Protein: CASSIKGGETQYF.

The V call is TRBV7-6, the J call TRBJ2-4, with 10 bases fitting TRBD2. The CDR3 has 20 residues. Losses at the gene ends were 0 bases for V and 0 bases for J; bases not matched to a gene: 11. Per the germline V gene, CDR1 is SGHVS and CDR2 is FNYEAQ. The CDR3 protein is CASSLAHPSLAGEAKNIQYF. The DNA for the CDR3 is TGTGCCAGCAGCTTAGCGCACCCTTCGCTAGCGGGAGAAGCCAAAAACATTCAGTACTTC.

A note on this clone: The sample contains more than one DNA sequence encoding this CDR3. This chain uses TRBV27 with TRBJ2-7; the D gene is possibly TRBD1 (5 bases). The germline CDR1 and CDR2 sequences are MNHEY and SMNVEV (reference sequence). This CDR3 has 12 amino acids. Trimming took off 4 bases at V and 3 bases at J, with 7 bases between the two ends. CDR3 loop: CASSSDSYEQYF. CDR3 in DNA: TGTGCCAGCAGTTCCGACAGCTACGAGCAGTACTTC.

This sequence joins TRBV2 and TRBJ2-5; the D gene is possibly TRBD1 (5 bases). The CDR3 extends over 14 amino acids. Trimming took off 2 bases at V and 2 bases at J, with 9 bases between the two ends. The germline CDR1 and CDR2 sequences are SNHLY and FYNNEI. CDR3 sequence: CASSEFRQQETQYF. The CDR3 nucleotides are TGTGCCAGCAGTGAATTTCGACAGCAAGAGACCCAGTACTTC.

In this sample, this clone turned up a few times. V and J are TRBV7-9 and TRBJ1-1; maybe TRBD1 (6 bases). Trimming removed 1 base from V and 0 bases from J, with 15 bases in between. CDR1 is SEHNR and CDR2 is FQNEAQ in the germline V gene (reference sequence). The CDR3 runs to 17 residues. CDR3: CASSLEGLPGVNTEAFF. The CDR3 bases are TGTGCCAGCAGCTTAGAGGGGTTACCAGGGGTGAACACTGAAGCTTTCTTT.

The chain recombines TRBV5-1 with TRBJ1-1; perhaps TRBD1 as D (5 bases). CDR1 is SGHRS and CDR2 is YFSETQ in the germline V gene. V gave up 4 bases and J gave up 11 bases, with 18 bases separating them. This CDR3 is 13 amino acids long. Here the CDR3 DNA reads TGCGCCAGCAGCGCGGGACCCCCCGAGAGGGCTTTCTTT. Its protein product is CASSAGPPERAFF.

The J gene is TRBJ2-1, the V gene TRBV27, with TRBD2 identical over 8 bases. J gave up 8 bases and V 0 bases, and 6 bases lay outside the gene matches. Germline CDR1 and CDR2: MNHEY and SMNVEV (reference sequence). This CDR3 region has 15 residues. The CDR3 region is CASSLSASGWDEQFF. For the CDR3, the DNA is TGTGCCAGCAGTTTATCGGCTAGCGGGTGGGATGAGCAGTTCTTC.

This chain connects TRBV20-1 to TRBJ2-5; tentatively, D is TRBD1 (7 bases). V shed 7 bases and J shed 5 bases, with 11 bases lying between them. CDR1 is DFQATT and CDR2 is SNEGSKA in the germline V gene (reference sequence). There are 11 residues in the CDR3. CDR3 loop: CSVGGGETQYF. DNA for the CDR3: TGCAGTGTAGGAGGGGGCGAGACCCAGTACTTC.

V usage is TRBV9 and J usage is TRBJ1-6; maybe TRBD1 (6 bases). Germline CDR1 is SGDLS and CDR2 is YYNGEE. V was clipped by 3 bases and J by 10 bases, with 11 bases between them. This CDR3 has 13 residues. CDR3 sequence (DNA): TGTGCCAGCAGCGACTACAGGGACTCACCCCTCCACTTT. Translation gives CASSDYRDSPLHF.

This clone occurred a few times. V gene TRBV5-1 combines with J gene TRBJ1-1; D gene uncertain. The CDR3 runs 13 residues. Germline V gene data show CDR1 as SGHRS and CDR2 as YFSETQ. Trimming took 5 bases from V and 0 from J, leaving 8 bases between them. DNA of the CDR3: TGCGCCAGCAGACCCACATTGAACACTGAAGCTTTCTTT. Translated, it gives CASRPTLNTEAFF.

V is TRBV25-1 and J is TRBJ2-4; TRBD1 might be the D (7 bases). Trimming shortened V by 3 bases and J by 0 bases, and 15 bases separated the two germline ends. The germline V gene has CDR1 MGHDK and CDR2 SYGVNS. The CDR3 covers 17 residues. In nucleotides, the CDR3 is TGTGCCAGCAGTGATGGCCAGGGGGGAAGAGCCAAAAACATTCAGTACTTC. The encoded protein is CASSDGQGGRAKNIQYF.

V gene TRBV28 combines with J gene TRBJ1-3; perhaps TRBD1 as D (6 bases). V was trimmed by 2 bases and J by 4 bases, leaving 12 bases between them. This CDR3 contains 15 residues. Germline-derived CDR1 and CDR2 are MDHEN and SYDVKM. For the CDR3, the DNA is TGTGCCAGCAGTTTAAACAGGGTCGCGGGAAACACCATATATTTT. Amino acid sequence: CASSLNRVAGNTIYF.

The genes are TRBV21-1 and TRBJ2-7; no DNA check was done on the table's D call, TRBD2. TRBV21-1 counts as a pseudogene. The CDR3 has 16 residues. The CDR3 DNA follows: TGTGCCAGCAGCAAAGTTGATAGCGGGAGCCCCTACGAGCAGTACTTC. Protein: CASSKVDSGSPYEQYF.